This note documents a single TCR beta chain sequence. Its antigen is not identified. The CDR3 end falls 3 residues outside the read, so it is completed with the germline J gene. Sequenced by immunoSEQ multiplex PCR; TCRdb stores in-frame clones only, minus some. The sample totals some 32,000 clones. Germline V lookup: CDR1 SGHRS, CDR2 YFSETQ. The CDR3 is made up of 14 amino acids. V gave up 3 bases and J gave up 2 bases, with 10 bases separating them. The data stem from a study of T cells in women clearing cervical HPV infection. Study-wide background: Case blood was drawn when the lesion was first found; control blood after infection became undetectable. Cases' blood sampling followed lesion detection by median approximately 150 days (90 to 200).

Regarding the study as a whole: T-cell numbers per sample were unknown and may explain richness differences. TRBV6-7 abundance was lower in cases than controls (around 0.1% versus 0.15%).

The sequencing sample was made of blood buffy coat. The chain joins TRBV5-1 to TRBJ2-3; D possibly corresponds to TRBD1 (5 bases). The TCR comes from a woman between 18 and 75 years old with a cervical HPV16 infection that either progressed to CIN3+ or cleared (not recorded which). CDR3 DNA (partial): TGCGCCAGCAGCTCAAGGGGTGACACAGATACG. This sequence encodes CASSSRGDTDT. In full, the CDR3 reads CASSSRGDTDTQYF.